This TCR beta chain stems from a study of blood T cells in healthy people across ages. Whole-study findings and limits: The study could not conclusively compare naive and antigen-experienced cells, given its unsorted PBMCs.

A J-beta primer mix and a sample-barcoded 5' primer were used in a second PCR of roughly 7 to 12 cycles. Every cDNA molecule bore a tag from a template-switch adaptor containing 12 random nucleotides. Using its own MiXCR run on the 5' RACE reads, TCRdb lists one record per CDR3 protein. The sample carries over 600,000 distinct CDR3 sequences, around two fifths recorded once. Healthy individuals of Caucasian origin from Russia, aged roughly 6 to 100, served as donors. In regard to this clonotype: Its antigen is not identified.

The sample taken for sequencing was blood. This TCR was recovered from a man older than 75 in good health.

The DNA for the CDR3 is TGTGCCAGCAGCTTTCGACAGGGCTCTGGGGCCAACGTCCTGACTTTC. It is translated as CASSFRQGSGANVLTF. The chain recombines TRBV5-6 with TRBJ2-6, with TRBD1 matching 7 bases. The V and J ends lost 2 bases and 0 bases, in that order; junction bases with no gene match: 2. Germline loops: CDR1 SGHDT, CDR2 YYEEEE. The CDR3 totals 16 residues.